This TCR beta chain was recovered during a study of blood T cell repertoires in COVID-19. At the level of the study: Acute and convalescent COVID-19 specimens originated in the United States, Italy and Spain. PBMCs, B-cell-depleted T cells, or T cells provided the cDNA or gDNA that made up the material.

In the study's own analysis: Reference gene primer amplification yielded estimated nucleated cell counts. Only in-frame clones appear in the TCRdb table, and some are missing; sequencing was by immunoSEQ multiplex PCR. V and J calls and clone size are as listed in that table; D and trimming were resolved from the DNA. This sample has about 240,000 clones, with roughly four fifths found just once. Germline CDR1 LGHDT, CDR2 YNNKEL (reference sequence). This CDR3 has 13 residues. V was cut by 2 bases and J by 4 bases, with 5 bases left in between. In the case of this clone: The same CDR3 is also encoded by other DNA sequences in this sample.

Participant ages covered roughly 18 to 89 years across 20 to 25 US areas. Specimen: PBMCs or T cells enriched from blood (not recorded which). The chain joins TRBV3-1 (or the pseudogene TRBV3-2) to TRBJ2-2; D ambiguous. This sequence was found in a middle-aged woman who had been exposed to COVID-19. The CDR3 sequence is CASSQPLTGELFF. CDR3 nucleotide sequence: TGTGCCAGCAGCCAACCCCTCACCGGGGAGCTGTTTTTT.